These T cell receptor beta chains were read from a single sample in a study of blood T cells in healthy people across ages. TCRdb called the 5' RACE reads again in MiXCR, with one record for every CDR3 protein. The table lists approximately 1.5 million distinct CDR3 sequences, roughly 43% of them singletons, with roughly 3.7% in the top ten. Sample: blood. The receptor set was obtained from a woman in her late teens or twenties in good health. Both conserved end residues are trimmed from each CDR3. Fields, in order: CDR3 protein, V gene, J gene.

ATSEREGASAF	TRBV24-1	TRBJ1-1
SAIPGQLQGEQY	TRBV20-1	TRBJ2-7
SASGGSGQPQH	TRBV20-1	TRBJ1-5
ASGAPGDRSEAF	TRBV6-5	TRBJ1-1
ASSPDSPNTEAF	TRBV5-1	TRBJ1-1
SASHFLSGGLEQF	TRBV20-1	TRBJ2-1
ASIPGGSGSLRTQY	TRBV9	TRBJ2-3
ASSLGFGGAGTDTQY	TRBV5-1	TRBJ2-3
ASSSMRTGPNTGELF	TRBV5-1	TRBJ2-2
ASSQRTGTMSSNQPQH	TRBV4-1	TRBJ1-5